The text below deals with one T cell receptor (beta chain). Its antigen is unknown. The record originates from a study of T cell responses to AZD1222 COVID-19 vaccine. Whole-study results and caveats: A mostly white British donor set with more females was recruited, and clonal diversity was possibly underestimated. Repertoires were collected only later (after the peak T cell response had occurred).

Some clones are missing from TCRdb's copy, which holds only in-frame ones; the method was immunoSEQ multiplex PCR. This sample has over 120,000 clones, with about 94% found just once. In germline, CDR1 is MNHEY, CDR2 SVGEGT. The V gene end was trimmed by 2 bases and the J gene end by 8 bases; junction bases not matched to a gene: 12. The CDR3 spans 17 residues. Sequencing used peripheral blood, obtained on day 0 of AZD1222 vaccination. The rearrangement uses TRBV6-2 or TRBV6-3 and TRBJ2-2, with 9 nucleotides matching TRBD2. The source is an adult in good health. In nucleotides, the CDR3 is TGTGCCAGCAGTTACCCCGGGGTAGCGGGAGCGACGGGGGAGCTGTTTTTT. As protein: CASSYPGVAGATGELFF.